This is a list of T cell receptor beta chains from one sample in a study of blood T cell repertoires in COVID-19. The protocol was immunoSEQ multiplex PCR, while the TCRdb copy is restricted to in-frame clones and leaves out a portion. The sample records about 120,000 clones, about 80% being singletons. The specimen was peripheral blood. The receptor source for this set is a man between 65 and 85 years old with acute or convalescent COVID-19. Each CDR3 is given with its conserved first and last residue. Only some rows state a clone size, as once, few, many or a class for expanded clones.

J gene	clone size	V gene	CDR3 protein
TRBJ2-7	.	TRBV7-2	CASSLGQGSGYEQYF
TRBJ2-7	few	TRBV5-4	CASSPVSGGEQYF
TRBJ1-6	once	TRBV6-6	CASSGTGGPYNSPLHF
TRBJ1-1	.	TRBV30	CAWALGGGTEAFF
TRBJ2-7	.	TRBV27	CASSGGTGKIYEQYF
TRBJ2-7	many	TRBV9	CASSPTYEQYF
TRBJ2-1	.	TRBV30	CAWSVESRGEQFF
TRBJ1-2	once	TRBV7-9	CASSLNRPAYGYTF
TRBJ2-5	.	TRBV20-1	CSASGAGGLQETQYF
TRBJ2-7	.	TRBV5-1	CASSLWASDSYKQYF
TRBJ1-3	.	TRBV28	CASRKGDRGLGNTIYF
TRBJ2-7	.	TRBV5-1	CASSPEGQGRHEQYF
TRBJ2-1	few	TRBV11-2	CASRNSLNQFF
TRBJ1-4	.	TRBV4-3	CASSPGQFNEKLFF
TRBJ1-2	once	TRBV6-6	CASSLREGPRLYGYTF
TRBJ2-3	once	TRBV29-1	CSVEGLVQDTQYF
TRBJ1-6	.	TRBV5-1	CASSRTGDSPLHF
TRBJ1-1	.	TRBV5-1	CASSLRQLKTEAFF
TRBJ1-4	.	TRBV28	CASSFRGISEKLFF
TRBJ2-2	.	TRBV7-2	CASSPQGAPTGELFF
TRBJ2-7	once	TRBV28	CASSLIQGEQYF
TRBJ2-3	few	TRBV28	CASSSSGRAFGDTQYF
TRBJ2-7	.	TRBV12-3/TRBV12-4	CASSPGLAGEQYF
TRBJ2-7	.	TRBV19	CASSDDLRVQGLDEQYF
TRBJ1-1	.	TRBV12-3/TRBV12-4	CASLEGVYTEAFF
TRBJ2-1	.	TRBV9	CASSVAERVTEQFF
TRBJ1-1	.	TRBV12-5	CASGLSGTGGTAFF
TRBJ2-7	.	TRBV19	CASTNGGSPYEQYF
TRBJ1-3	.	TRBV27	CASSLYPPDRVGGNTIYF
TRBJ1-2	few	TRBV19	CASSAEDRGLYGYTF
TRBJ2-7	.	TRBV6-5	CASSSGTGGYEQYF
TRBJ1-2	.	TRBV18	CASSPGSQGRGYGYSF